The sequence of this T cell receptor beta chain was determined in a study of blood T cell repertoires in COVID-19. Study-wide context: Samples taken during acute and convalescent COVID-19 were collected in the United States, Italy and Spain. Sources were T cells, B-cell-depleted T cells, or PBMCs; the material itself was cDNA or gDNA.

Trimming cost V 2 bases and J 4 bases; bases outside gene matches: 10. Germline V gene data show CDR1 as MGHRA and CDR2 as YSYEKL. The CDR3 extends over 16 amino acids. In the original processing: Estimation of nucleated cell counts relied on the amplification of reference gene primers. Only in-frame clones appear in the TCRdb table, and some are missing; sequencing was by immunoSEQ multiplex PCR. The D gene and trimming were derived from the DNA, and the V and J assignments and clone size from that table. Of around 190,000 clones in the sample, 84% were seen once. The chain couples TRBV4-1 to TRBJ2-5, with 7 bases matching TRBD1. The sample taken for sequencing was peripheral blood. The TCR sequence derives from a human donor in a cohort sampled during active COVID-19. CDR3 residues: CASSQSYGTAAETQYF. The DNA for the CDR3 is TGCGCCAGCAGCCAAAGTTACGGGACAGCGGCAGAGACCCAGTACTTC.